This T cell receptor (beta chain) emerged from a study of blood T cell repertoires in COVID-19. Background on the study: The United States, Italy and Spain were the sources of the acute and convalescent COVID-19 samples. The analysed material was cDNA or gDNA that came from T cells, B-cell-depleted T cells, or PBMCs.

Germline loops: CDR1 SGDLS, CDR2 YYNGEE. CDR3 size: 15 residues. Deletions cut 3 bases from V and 6 bases from J, with 19 bases between. Authors' analysis steps: Reference gene primer amplification yielded estimated nucleated cell counts. Here immunoSEQ multiplex PCR was the method, and the copy in TCRdb shows in-frame clones only, minus some. The V and J calls and the clone size are those of that table, but D and trimming were determined from the DNA. This table has about 180,000 clones, 85% appearing once. This sequence was found in a person aged 65-85 years with COVID-19, enrolled during active disease. The V call is TRBV9, the J call TRBJ2-7; D might be TRBD2 (5 bases). Sequencing was done on a sample of peripheral blood. Written as DNA, the CDR3 is TGTGCCAGCAGCGACCCCGAGGGATCGGCGGTCGAGCAGTACTTC. This encodes CASSDPEGSAVEQYF.